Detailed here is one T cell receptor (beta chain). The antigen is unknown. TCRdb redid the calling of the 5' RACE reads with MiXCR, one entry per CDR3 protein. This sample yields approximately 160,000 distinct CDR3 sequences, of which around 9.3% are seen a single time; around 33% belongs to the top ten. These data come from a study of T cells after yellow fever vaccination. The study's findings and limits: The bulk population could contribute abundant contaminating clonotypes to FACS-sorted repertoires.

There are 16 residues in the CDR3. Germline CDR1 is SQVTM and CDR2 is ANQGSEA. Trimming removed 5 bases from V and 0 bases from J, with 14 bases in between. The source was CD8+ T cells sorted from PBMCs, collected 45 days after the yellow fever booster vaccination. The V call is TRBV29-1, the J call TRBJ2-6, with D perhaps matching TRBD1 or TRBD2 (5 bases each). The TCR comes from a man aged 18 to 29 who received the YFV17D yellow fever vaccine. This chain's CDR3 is CSVPGLGDSGANVLTF. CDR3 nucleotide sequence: TGCAGCGTTCCGGGGCTGGGAGACTCTGGGGCCAACGTCCTGACTTTC.